The present TCR beta chain was sequenced within a study of CD8 T cells in ankylosing spondylitis. Findings and caveats of the study: Characteristic, it appeared, of ankylosing spondylitis blood was a TCR beta motif of about eight highly homologous variants. Researchers reportedly found disease-linked clones significantly enriched in matched ankylosing spondylitis synovial fluid.

MiXCR was run by TCRdb on the 5' RACE reads, yielding one entry per CDR3 protein. This table has 300,000 to 350,000 distinct CDR3 sequences, about a fifth appearing once. There are a few counts of this clonotype. Its antigen is not known. The junction had 2 bases not matched to a gene; V was cut back by 4 bases and J by 1 base. This CDR3 has 13 amino acids. CDR1 and CDR2 (germline): SGHRS, YFSETQ. Sequenced: blood, either unsorted or a sorted T cell fraction (not recorded which). The rearrangement joins TRBV5-1 to TRBJ2-7; TRBD2 matches at 7 bases. This TCR came from a female donor with ankylosing spondylitis or in good health (not recorded which). CDR3 protein: CASSQLASYEQYF. CDR3 coding DNA: TGCGCCAGCAGCCAACTAGCGTCCTACGAGCAGTACTTC.